This paragraph covers one T cell receptor beta chain sequence. The data belong to a study of monozygotic twins with inflammatory bowel disease. The CDR3 totals 11 residues. Germline loops: CDR1 MDHEN, CDR2 SYDVKM. TCRdb reworked the 5' RACE reads into one entry per CDR3 protein, no DNA. There are hundreds of thousands of distinct CDR3 sequences in the sample, with more than 2% held by the top ten. The chain recombines TRBV28 with TRBJ2-1; TCRdb picks TRBD1, but there is no DNA to check that call. The sample was blood. The receptor was derived from a human donor with ulcerative colitis or Crohn's disease, or a healthy co-twin of an affected twin (not recorded which). The CDR3 here is CASSPGTAAFF.